One and the same sample provided the 14 T cell receptor beta chains below, sequenced in a study of T-cell reconstitution after alpha-beta-depleted transplantation in children. Unique molecular identifiers were incorporated into the prepared TCRbeta library. TCRdb recomputed calls from the PCR reads with MiXCR, one row per CDR3 protein. There are some 310,000 distinct CDR3 sequences in the sample; approximately 20% occur only once, and 9.5% to 13% lies in the top ten. Source: PBMCs, mostly from graft donor cells, taken 180 days after TCRalphabeta/CD19-depleted stem cell transplant. The source is a male patient under 18 who had a stem cell transplant for acute lymphoblastic leukemia, so the T cells may come from the graft donor.

V gene TRBV4-1 combines with J gene TRBJ1-1; TRBD1 might be the D (5 bases). In germline, CDR1 is MGHRA, CDR2 YSYEKL. Trimming stripped 1 base from V and 3 bases from J, with 12 bases between. The CDR3 has 15 amino acids. CDR3 nucleotide sequence: TGCGCCAGCAGCCAAGGCTGGGGGAGGGACACTGAAGCTTTCTTT. Translation gives CASSQGWGRDTEAFF.

The CDR3: CATARPVSGANVLTF. The CDR3 region has the DNA TGTGCCACCGCTAGGCCGGTCTCTGGGGCCAACGTCCTGACTTTC. The rearrangement uses TRBV6-1 and TRBJ2-6; no clear D. Germline V gene lookup returns CDR1 MNHNS and CDR2 SASEGT. The CDR3 spans 15 residues. Between the trimmed V and J ends, which lost 10 bases and 0 bases, there was a span of 13 bases.

This clonotype was recorded a few times. The chain links TRBV29-1 to TRBJ2-3; 12 bases match TRBD2. The CDR3 consists of 13 residues. Per germline, CDR1 SQVTM and CDR2 ANQGSEA. J lost 9 bases, V lost 6 bases, and 7 bases had no gene match. The CDR3 is CSVLTSGSLTQYF. DNA for the CDR3: TGCAGCGTCTTGACTAGCGGGAGTTTGACGCAGTATTTT.

This clonotype has more than one count but fewer than ten. The chain employs TRBV11-2 and TRBJ1-2, with D unresolved. Trimming stripped 6 bases from V and 5 bases from J, with 13 bases between. Germline CDR1 reads SGHAT; CDR2 reads FQNNGV. This CDR3 is built from 13 residues. The CDR3 bases are TGTGCCAGCAGTTCAGAACTTGTTTATGGCTACACCTTC. Translating gives CASSSELVYGYTF.

There are a few counts of this clonotype. This chain uses TRBV29-1 with TRBJ2-7; D gene uncertain. The germline V and J ends were trimmed by 2 bases and 0 bases, with 8 bases remaining between them. The CDR3 is 13 amino acids. Germline V gives CDR1 SQVTM, CDR2 ANQGSEA. The CDR3 protein is CSVEWGSSYEQYF. Here the CDR3 DNA reads TGCAGCGTTGAATGGGGTAGCTCCTACGAGCAGTACTTC.

V gene TRBV20-1 combines with J gene TRBJ1-1; D gene ambiguous. This CDR3 is 15 amino acids long. V lost 0 bases and J 1 base, leaving 12 bases between the germline ends. Germline V CDR1 and CDR2: DFQATT, SNEGSKA (reference sequence). As DNA, the CDR3 is TGCAGTGCTAGAGATTTGGGGTCGTCGAACACTGAAGCTTTCTTT. It is translated as CSARDLGSSNTEAFF.

This chain uses TRBV27 with TRBJ2-4, with 8 bases matching TRBD2. The CDR3 length is 15 residues. Germline-derived CDR1 and CDR2 are MNHEY and SMNVEV (reference sequence). Trimming took 3 bases from V and 6 from J; bases not matched to a gene: 7. The CDR3 nucleotides read TGTGCCAGCAGTTTTGCGGGGGGCGCACGAAACATTCAGTACTTC. It encodes CASSFAGGARNIQYF.

This chain joins TRBV5-1 and TRBJ2-7; perhaps TRBD1 as D (5 bases). Germline assignment: CDR1 SGHRS and CDR2 YFSETQ. V lost 1 base, J lost 5 bases, and 16 bases lay in between. This CDR3 is 15 amino acids long. This CDR3 reads CASSLRQRRVDEQYF. The CDR3 DNA is TGCGCCAGCAGCTTGAGACAGCGTAGGGTGGACGAGCAGTACTTC.

The J gene is TRBJ2-2, the V gene TRBV29-1, with D possibly matching TRBD2 (5 bases). This CDR3 is built from 13 residues. Trimming cost V 4 bases and J 3 bases, with 9 bases left between them. Germline-derived CDR1 and CDR2 are SQVTM and ANQGSEA. CDR3 loop: CSVGGSHTGELFF. CDR3 DNA: TGCAGCGTTGGCGGGTCGCACACCGGGGAGCTGTTTTTT.

There are a few counts of this clonotype. CDR3 region: CASSWYNEQFF. The CDR3 nucleotides are TGCGCCAGCAGCTGGTACAATGAGCAGTTCTTC. The chain carries TRBV5-1 and TRBJ2-1; D unresolved. The CDR3 has 11 amino acids. With 3 bases removed from V and 4 bases from J, the gap between germline ends came to 2 bases. Germline V gene lookup returns CDR1 SGHRS and CDR2 YFSETQ.

The V and J genes are TRBV13 and TRBJ2-3; a possible D gene is TRBD2 (6 bases). The germline CDR1 and CDR2 sequences are PRHDT and FYEKMQ (reference sequence). The CDR3 runs to 13 residues. V lost 7 bases to trimming and J lost 2 bases, with 10 bases between them. The CDR3 region has the DNA TGTGCCAGCAAGGGCGGGAACACAGATACGCAGTATTTT. Encoded protein: CASKGGNTDTQYF.

This clonotype was seen a handful of times. The chain is built from TRBV7-8 and TRBJ1-1; D gene uncertain. Germline V gene data show CDR1 as SGHVS and CDR2 as FQNEAQ. The ends were cut back, 1 base at V and 0 bases at J, with 18 bases in the middle. CDR3 length: 18 residues. The CDR3 DNA is TGTGCCAGCAGCTTAGATGTCACGGACTACCTAATGAACACTGAAGCTTTCTTT. Protein sequence: CASSLDVTDYLMNTEAFF.

V usage is TRBV30 and J usage is TRBJ2-1, with a possible D match to TRBD2 (6 bases). V was pared by 4 bases and J by 4 bases, with 20 bases between. The CDR3 sequence is 16 residues long. CDR1 is GTSNPN, CDR2 SVGIG, per germline (reference sequence). As DNA, the CDR3 is TGTGCCTGGACCATACTAGGGGTGGAGGGTTACAATGAGCAGTTCTTC. This translates into CAWTILGVEGYNEQFF.

This clonotype was observed a few times. This rearrangement joins TRBV5-1 to TRBJ2-5; 10 bases are a match to TRBD2. The CDR3 loop spans 19 amino acids. Germline V lookup: CDR1 SGHRS, CDR2 YFSETQ. With 0 bases clipped from V and 3 bases from J, the junction kept 14 bases outside the gene matches. CDR3 residues: CASSLDGSLWTSGKETQYF. For the CDR3, the DNA is TGCGCCAGCAGCTTGGATGGCTCCTTATGGACTAGCGGAAAAGAGACCCAGTACTTC.